The 18 T cell receptor beta chains listed next were all sequenced from one sample in a study of blood T cell repertoires in COVID-19. Sequencing was performed with immunoSEQ multiplex PCR; in TCRdb, only in-frame clones are kept and a portion is missing. The sample lists a few hundred thousand clones; roughly 85% were seen once. Input material: peripheral blood. These receptors all come from a man in his fifties or sixties with active or convalescent COVID-19.

Comment on this clone: Other DNA sequences of this sample code for an identical CDR3. The rearrangement uses TRBV2 and TRBJ2-5; D may be TRBD2 (6 bases). Germline V gene lookup returns CDR1 SNHLY and CDR2 FYNNEI. There are 13 residues in the CDR3. CDR3 coding DNA: TGTGCTACCCGTCCGGGGGAGCAAGAGACCCAGTACTTC. Its translation is CATRPGEQETQYF.

J is TRBJ2-7 and V is TRBV11-2; maybe TRBD1 (7 bases). Between the trimmed V and J ends, which lost 0 bases and 3 bases, there was a span of 15 bases. The CDR3 has 16 amino acids. Germline V lookup: CDR1 SGHAT, CDR2 FQNNGV. The CDR3, as DNA: TGTGCCAGCAGCTTAGATCAGGGGGGCCCCCTCTACGAGCAGTACTTC. Translating gives CASSLDQGGPLYEQYF.

The chain has TRBV7-9 and TRBJ2-7; D remains unclear. In germline, CDR1 is SEHNR, CDR2 FQNEAQ (reference sequence). The CDR3 is 13 residues long. Trimming took 9 bases from V and 0 from J, leaving 12 bases between them. The CDR3 region is CASSPRHSYEQYF. CDR3 coding DNA: TGTGCCAGTTCGCCCAGGCACTCCTACGAGCAGTACTTC.

This rearrangement joins TRBV9 to TRBJ2-3; D might be TRBD2 (6 bases). This CDR3 is 16 amino acids long. V was shortened by 2 bases and J by 0 bases, with 13 bases between the two germline ends. Germline V CDR1 and CDR2: SGDLS, YYNGEE. The CDR3 region has the DNA TGTGCCAGCAGCGTTTCGGGAGCCTCTAGCACAGATACGCAGTATTTT. This encodes CASSVSGASSTDTQYF.

V is TRBV3-1 (or the pseudogene TRBV3-2) and J is TRBJ2-7; no firm D call. Germline V gene lookup returns CDR1 LGHDT and CDR2 YNNKEL (reference sequence). The V end lost 2 bases, the J end lost 2 bases, and 16 bases lay between the germline ends. The CDR3 is made up of 16 amino acids. In DNA form, the CDR3 reads TGTGCCAGCAGCCAACCGAGCCTAGGAGAGGCCTACGAGCAGTACTTC. As protein: CASSQPSLGEAYEQYF.

This chain links TRBV21-1 with TRBJ2-2; no check of the table's D call, TRBD2, against the DNA was made. TRBV21-1 is assigned pseudogene status. This CDR3 has 13 amino acids. The CDR3 bases are TGTGCCAGCAGCAAAGGAGGGCCCGGGGAGCTGTTTTTT. Translation gives CASSKGGPGELFF.

The chain recombines TRBV12-5 with TRBJ2-5; 7 nucleotides agree with TRBD2. CDR1 and CDR2 (germline): LGHNT, FRNRAP. V gave up 3 bases and J gave up 4 bases; unmatched junction bases: 2. CDR3 length equals 13 residues. CDR3 protein: CASGFGGRETQYF. The CDR3 DNA is TGTGCTAGTGGTTTCGGCGGGAGAGAGACCCAGTACTTC.

The V gene is TRBV9, the J gene TRBJ2-1; 9 bases align to TRBD2. V lost 0 bases, J lost 7 bases, and 5 bases stayed unmatched. The CDR3 length is 15 residues. Per germline, CDR1 SGDLS and CDR2 YYNGEE. CDR3 nucleotides: TGTGCCAGCAGCGTAGGGAGTACTAGCGGGAATGAGCAGTTCTTC. Translating gives CASSVGSTSGNEQFF. Full variable domain (remainder filled in from reference TRBV9 and TRBJ2-1): DSGVTQTPKHLITATGQRVTLRCSPRSGDLSVYWYQQSLDQGLQFLIQYYNGEERAKGNILERFSAQQFPDLHSELNLSSLELGDSALYFCASSVGSTSGNEQFFGPGTRLTVL.

This clone was counted between two and nine times. The rearrangement uses TRBV6-5 and TRBJ1-1; D is undetermined. The germline V and J ends were trimmed by 2 bases and 2 bases, with 12 bases remaining between them. CDR1 and CDR2 (germline): MNHEY, SVGAGI. This CDR3 is 15 amino acids long. The CDR3, as DNA: TGTGCCAGCAGTTACACCCGTAGAGGTAACACTGAAGCTTTCTTT. Its protein is CASSYTRRGNTEAFF.

The J gene is TRBJ1-5, the V gene TRBV19, with 7 bases lining up with TRBD1. The V and J ends lost 7 bases and 6 bases, in that order; junction bases with no gene match: 9. The CDR3 runs to 14 residues. Germline values: CDR1 LNHDA, CDR2 SQIVND (reference sequence). The DNA for the CDR3 is TGTGCCAGTACCCGACAGGGACGATCTCAGCCCCAGCATTTT. This codes for CASTRQGRSQPQHF.

The chain is built from TRBV30 and TRBJ2-7; no reliable D call. Per the germline V gene, CDR1 is GTSNPN and CDR2 is SVGIG (reference sequence). This CDR3 is built from 11 residues. V lost 0 bases to trimming and J lost 6 bases, with 6 bases between them. The CDR3 nucleotides read TGTGCCTGGAGTGTAAGCGTCGAGCAGTACTTC. Translated, it gives CAWSVSVEQYF.

This clone was seen only once. The chain combines TRBV9 with TRBJ2-5, with 12 bases identical to TRBD2. Germline V gene lookup returns CDR1 SGDLS and CDR2 YYNGEE. V lost 4 bases, J lost 5 bases, and 3 bases stayed unmatched. The CDR3 loop spans 14 amino acids. The DNA of the CDR3 is TGTGCCAGCAGCCCGGGGACTAGCGGGGAGACCCAGTACTTC. This encodes CASSPGTSGETQYF. Looking up the rest from reference TRBV9 and TRBJ2-5 gives the full variable domain: DSGVTQTPKHLITATGQRVTLRCSPRSGDLSVYWYQQSLDQGLQFLIQYYNGEERAKGNILERFSAQQFPDLHSELNLSSLELGDSALYFCASSPGTSGETQYFGPGTRLLVL.

Details on this clone: The same CDR3 is also encoded by other DNA sequences in this sample. V gene TRBV9 combines with J gene TRBJ1-2; 9 bases agree with TRBD1. The V gene end was trimmed by 3 bases and the J gene end by 2 bases; junction bases not matched to a gene: 2. Germline V gives CDR1 SGDLS, CDR2 YYNGEE. This CDR3 spans 14 amino acids. The DNA for the CDR3 is TGTGCCAGCAGCGCGGGACAGGGCAACTATGGCTACACCTTC. Its protein is CASSAGQGNYGYTF.

This clone showed up just once. The chain employs TRBV12-5 and TRBJ2-1; a possible D gene is TRBD2 (6 bases). The V end lost 6 bases, the J end lost 9 bases, and 15 bases lay between the germline ends. The CDR3 spans 13 residues. Germline CDR1 LGHNT, CDR2 FRNRAP. The CDR3 loop is CASGGLHGAEQFF. DNA of the CDR3: TGTGCTAGTGGGGGACTCCATGGGGCTGAGCAGTTCTTC.

The V call is TRBV7-8, the J call TRBJ2-7; 7 nucleotides agree with TRBD1. The CDR3 has 14 residues. Looked up from germline, CDR1 is SGHVS and CDR2 is FQNEAQ. V gave up 1 base and J gave up 5 bases; unmatched junction bases: 5. The CDR3 sequence: CASSLGLDRDEQYF. CDR3 bases: TGTGCCAGCAGCTTAGGGCTTGACAGGGACGAGCAGTACTTC.

The sample holds a few counts of this clone. The rearrangement joins TRBV28 to TRBJ1-4; D not resolved. The V and J ends lost 6 bases and 7 bases respectively, with 12 bases between them. Germline V gene lookup returns CDR1 MDHEN and CDR2 SYDVKM. This CDR3 region has 13 residues. CDR3 sequence reads: CASRSGPSEKLFF. The DNA of the CDR3 is TGTGCCAGCAGATCGGGTCCGAGTGAAAAACTGTTTTTT.

This clone was detected a few times. This CDR3 is also generated by other DNA sequences in the sample. V is TRBV2 and J is TRBJ1-1; D ambiguous. CDR3 length: 12 residues. Germline values: CDR1 SNHLY, CDR2 FYNNEI. V was shortened by 8 bases and J by 1 base, with 8 bases between the two germline ends. CDR3 region: CASGGGNTEAFF. Written as DNA, the CDR3 is TGTGCCAGCGGAGGTGGGAACACTGAAGCTTTCTTT.

The gene calls are TRBV5-4 and TRBJ2-3; 14 bases line up with TRBD2. There are 18 residues in the CDR3. Germline V gene sequence: CDR1 SGHNT, CDR2 YYREEE (reference sequence). Germline trimming cut 6 bases from V and 6 bases from J; bases unmatched to any gene: 15. CDR3 DNA: TGTGCCAGCACCATTGGACTAGCGGGAGGACCACGGGGGGATACGCAGTATTTT. Its translation: CASTIGLAGGPRGDTQYF.